This T cell receptor beta chain was sequenced during a study of T-cell reconstitution after alpha-beta-depleted transplantation in children. V lost 0 bases, J lost 5 bases, and 14 bases lay in between. The germline CDR1 and CDR2 sequences are DFQATT and SNEGSKA (reference sequence). CDR3 size: 14 residues. TCRbeta library preparation incorporated unique molecular identifiers. TCRdb called the PCR reads again in MiXCR, with one record for every CDR3 protein. The data contain about 610,000 distinct CDR3 sequences, roughly a tenth of them seen just once; the ten biggest clones take up roughly 4%. The V call is TRBV20-1, the J call TRBJ2-7; D is undetermined. The sample in question was PBMCs from the stem cell graft donor, obtained from the stem cell graft. The source of this sequence is a human donor who donated a stem cell graft to a child with acute myeloid leukemia. CDR3 protein: CSARDPQRSDEQYF. The CDR3 DNA reads as TGCAGTGCTAGAGATCCTCAAAGATCAGACGAGCAGTACTTC.